This T cell receptor (beta chain) was recorded in a study of CD4 T cell repertoires in COVID-19. Turning to the study itself: Other coronavirus spike proteins restimulated relabeled CFSE-low cells expanded with IL-2 for ten to eleven days. Overall study results and limits: Several top expanded SARS-CoV-2-reactive clonotypes were shared by two or three memory subsets. Between about 6 and 28% of SARS-CoV-2 clonotypes also appeared in SARS-CoV and/or HKU1 spike cultures.

The memory T cells were sequenced right after ex vivo isolation, without culture. Sequencing used immunoSEQ multiplex PCR; TCRdb keeps in-frame clones, though not all of them. This sample has approximately 75,000 clones; around 82% occur once, and the top ten carry around 0.59%. Worth noting for this clone: Its antigen is unidentified.

The sample consisted of CD4+ T cells from peripheral blood, taken after recovery from COVID-19. The receptor's source is a human donor who had COVID-19.

The CDR3 nucleotides are TGTGCCAGTATCCCCGACAGGGACGCCGGCGGTACTGAAGCTTTCTTT. Its translation is CASIPDRDAGGTEAFF. The rearrangement uses TRBV19 and TRBJ1-1, with 7 bases matching TRBD1. V lost 7 bases, J lost 5 bases, and 16 bases stayed unmatched. This CDR3 has 16 residues. The germline V gene has CDR1 LNHDA and CDR2 SQIVND (reference sequence).